The rows below give T cell receptor beta chains drawn from one sample of a study of shared clonotypes between healthy human individuals. TCRdb's copy holds only in-frame clones and misses some; the assay was immunoSEQ multiplex PCR. The table has over 2 million clones, about 95% seen once. The source material was naive CD8+ T cells sorted from blood. The receptor source for this set is a young man in good health. Each CDR3 is given with its conserved first and last residue. A D gene is named only where the DNA matches it firmly. Clone size appears in some rows only: once, few, many, or a class for an expanded clone.

DNA: TGTGCCAGCAGTTTAAGGGGGGGCAACTATGGCTACACCTTC
CDR3: CASSLRGGNYGYTF
V: TRBV27
D: .
J: TRBJ1-2
size: .

DNA: TGTGCCAGCAGTGGGACTAGCGGGGCCGGCACAGATACGCAGTATTTT
CDR3: CASSGTSGAGTDTQYF
V: TRBV2
D: TRBD2
J: TRBJ2-3
size: .

DNA: TGTGCCAGTAGTCCTACAGAGAACTATGGCTACACCTTC
CDR3: CASSPTENYGYTF
V: TRBV19
D: .
J: TRBJ1-2
size: .

DNA: TGTGCCTGGAGTGATACAGGGGTGGAAGAAAAACTGTTTTTT
CDR3: CAWSDTGVEEKLFF
V: TRBV30
D: TRBD1
J: TRBJ1-4
size: .

DNA: TGTGCCAGCAGCCCTGACCCCTTCTACGAGCAGTACTTC
CDR3: CASSPDPFYEQYF
V: TRBV27
D: .
J: TRBJ2-7
size: .

DNA: TGTGCCAGCAGCTTGGGCGGGGGGGCTCCCAATGAGCAGTTCTTC
CDR3: CASSLGGGAPNEQFF
V: TRBV7-9
D: TRBD2
J: TRBJ2-1
size: .

DNA: TGTGCCAGCAGTGGGGGACAGAACACAGATACGCAGTATTTT
CDR3: CASSGGQNTDTQYF
V: TRBV6-1
D: TRBD1
J: TRBJ2-3
size: .

DNA: TGTGCCAGCAGCTTAGAGGCGGCAGGGTATGGTTACGAGCAGTACTTC
CDR3: CASSLEAAGYGYEQYF
V: TRBV7-6
D: .
J: TRBJ2-7
size: .

DNA: TGTGCCAGCAGTTACGCACTCACAGGGGGCCACGAGCAGTACTTC
CDR3: CASSYALTGGHEQYF
V: TRBV6-5
D: TRBD1
J: TRBJ2-7
size: .

DNA: TGTGCCAGCAGGGACTGGGTCGACTATGGCTACACCTTC
CDR3: CASRDWVDYGYTF
V: TRBV6-1
D: .
J: TRBJ1-2
size: .

DNA: TGCGCCAGCAGTGAGTCTAAAGGCCGCGTCACTGAAGCTTTCTTT
CDR3: CASSESKGRVTEAFF
V: TRBV10-2
D: .
J: TRBJ1-1
size: once

DNA: TGTGCCAGCAGCCAAGTCTTTCATCCCTACAATGAGCAGTTCTTC
CDR3: CASSQVFHPYNEQFF
V: TRBV14
D: .
J: TRBJ2-1
size: .

DNA: TGTACCGCAGGTTGTACCCTGTCTGAAGCTTTCTTT
CDR3: CTAGCTLSEAFF
V: TRBV21-1
D: .
J: TRBJ1-1
size: .

DNA: TGTGCCAGCAGCCCCCTCCAACCCGGGGCCAAAAACATTCAGTACTTC
CDR3: CASSPLQPGAKNIQYF
V: TRBV14
D: .
J: TRBJ2-4
size: .

DNA: TGTGCCAGCAGCGTGACAGACTCCTACGAGCAGTACTTC
CDR3: CASSVTDSYEQYF
V: TRBV9
D: .
J: TRBJ2-7
size: .

DNA: TGTGCCAGCATCCCAACAGGGGGCGCGTACGAGCAGTACTTC
CDR3: CASIPTGGAYEQYF
V: TRBV28
D: TRBD1
J: TRBJ2-7
size: .

DNA: TGTGCCAGCAAGGCTAGCGGGGGCACACTTAATGAGCAGTTCTTC
CDR3: CASKASGGTLNEQFF
V: TRBV6-1
D: TRBD2
J: TRBJ2-1
size: .

DNA: TGCGCCAGCAGCCAAGTAATGGGAACTAGCGGGACGACCTACAATGAGCAGTTCTTC
CDR3: CASSQVMGTSGTTYNEQFF
V: TRBV4-3
D: TRBD2
J: TRBJ2-1
size: .

DNA: TGTGCCAGCAGCGGGGGTGGGCAGTTGATGCCCGGGGAGCTGTTTTTT
CDR3: CASSGGGQLMPGELFF
V: TRBV11-2
D: .
J: TRBJ2-2
size: .

DNA: TGCGCCAGCAGCCAATTTGGGGAGGGGAGGAGCTATGGCTACACCTTC
CDR3: CASSQFGEGRSYGYTF
V: TRBV4-3
D: .
J: TRBJ1-2
size: .

DNA: TGTGCCAGCAGTGACCTAGGGGGGGACAGCTCCTACGAGCAGTACTTC
CDR3: CASSDLGGDSSYEQYF
V: TRBV6-1
D: .
J: TRBJ2-7
size: .

DNA: TGTGCCATCAGTGAGTCTGAGGGCCCGGGCGAGCAGTACTTC
CDR3: CAISESEGPGEQYF
V: TRBV10-3
D: .
J: TRBJ2-7
size: .

DNA: TGTGCCAGCAGCTGGAGAGAGGGAACAAACACCATATATTTT
CDR3: CASSWREGTNTIYF
V: TRBV6-5
D: .
J: TRBJ1-3
size: once

DNA: TGTGCCAGCAGTTACTCGCCGGACAGGGTCGACGAGCAGTACTTC
CDR3: CASSYSPDRVDEQYF
V: TRBV6-5
D: TRBD1
J: TRBJ2-7
size: .

DNA: TGTGCCAGCAGCTCAACAAAAGGGACAGGGGGCGACGAGACCCAGTACTTC
CDR3: CASSSTKGTGGDETQYF
V: TRBV11-1
D: TRBD1
J: TRBJ2-5
size: .

DNA: TGTGCCAGCAGCGCAACAGGGGGTCCCTCCTACGAGCAGTACTTC
CDR3: CASSATGGPSYEQYF
V: TRBV9
D: TRBD1
J: TRBJ2-7
size: .

DNA: TGCGCCAGCAGCCACACCACCGGCCCCGAGCAGTACTTC
CDR3: CASSHTTGPEQYF
V: TRBV4-3
D: .
J: TRBJ2-7
size: .

DNA: TGTGCCAGCAGTTTATCTAGCGGGGGGCCTGAGCAGTTCTTC
CDR3: CASSLSSGGPEQFF
V: TRBV27
D: TRBD2
J: TRBJ2-1
size: .

DNA: TGTGCCAGCAGTTCCCTAGCGGGGGGATATGAGACCCAGTACTTC
CDR3: CASSSLAGGYETQYF
V: TRBV27
D: TRBD2
J: TRBJ2-5
size: .

DNA: TGTGCCAGCAGCGTGGGGCTCTCAGTCGGGGAGCTGTTTTTT
CDR3: CASSVGLSVGELFF
V: TRBV27
D: .
J: TRBJ2-2
size: .

DNA: TGTGCCAGCAGCCTCGGACAGGGGTGGGAAGCTTTCTTT
CDR3: CASSLGQGWEAFF
V: TRBV11-2
D: TRBD1
J: TRBJ1-1
size: .

DNA: TGTGCCAGCAGCTTAGCCTCTTCCTACGAGCAGTACTTC
CDR3: CASSLASSYEQYF
V: TRBV7-3
D: .
J: TRBJ2-7
size: .

DNA: TGTGCCAGCAGCTTCGGGGAGGGCGACTCCTACGAGCAGTACTTC
CDR3: CASSFGEGDSYEQYF
V: TRBV5-6
D: TRBD2
J: TRBJ2-7
size: .

DNA: TGTGCCCTCGGGGCCAGCTTAGGAAATAGCAATCAGCCCCAGCATTTT
CDR3: CALGASLGNSNQPQHF
V: TRBV6-6
D: .
J: TRBJ1-5
size: once

DNA: TGTGCCAGCAGCTTTAAGGGACTAGCGGGAGCCACCTACGAGCAGTACTTC
CDR3: CASSFKGLAGATYEQYF
V: TRBV7-2
D: TRBD2
J: TRBJ2-7
size: .

DNA: TGTGCCAGCAGTGCCCGGGGGGCCTACGAGCAGTACTTC
CDR3: CASSARGAYEQYF
V: TRBV28
D: TRBD2
J: TRBJ2-7
size: .

DNA: TGTGCCAGCTCACCGGCGGGTTGGGAGACCCAGTACTTC
CDR3: CASSPAGWETQYF
V: TRBV18
D: .
J: TRBJ2-5
size: once

DNA: TGTGCCAGTAGTACAGGCCTCACCTACGAGCAGTACTTC
CDR3: CASSTGLTYEQYF
V: TRBV19
D: .
J: TRBJ2-7
size: .

DNA: TGTGCCAGCAGCCAAGATTGGGGGACTGGGGAGACCCAGTACTTC
CDR3: CASSQDWGTGETQYF
V: TRBV4-2
D: .
J: TRBJ2-5
size: .

DNA: TGCAGCGTTGAGGCAGGACCCCTGACCGGGGAGCTGTTTTTT
CDR3: CSVEAGPLTGELFF
V: TRBV29-1
D: .
J: TRBJ2-2
size: .

DNA: TGTGCCTGGAGTGTATATCGGCCAGGTCCTTCCTACGAGCAGTACTTC
CDR3: CAWSVYRPGPSYEQYF
V: TRBV30
D: .
J: TRBJ2-7
size: .

DNA: TGCGCCAGCAGCTTCAGGGGCTCCTACGAGCAGTACTTC
CDR3: CASSFRGSYEQYF
V: TRBV5-1
D: .
J: TRBJ2-7
size: few

DNA: TGCGCCAGCAGCCCCGGAGGGGGCGAAGGTACCTACGAGCAGTACTTC
CDR3: CASSPGGGEGTYEQYF
V: TRBV5-1
D: .
J: TRBJ2-7
size: once

DNA: TGTGCCAGCAGCTTGGCCCCAGGGAACCAAGAGACCCAGTACTTC
CDR3: CASSLAPGNQETQYF
V: TRBV5-6
D: .
J: TRBJ2-5
size: .

DNA: TGTGCCTGGAGTGCAAGACAGGGGTCTAGCAATCAGCCCCAGCATTTT
CDR3: CAWSARQGSSNQPQHF
V: TRBV30
D: TRBD1
J: TRBJ1-5
size: .

DNA: TGTGCCAGCAGCTTAGGGGGTGAGGAAGAGACCCAGTACTTC
CDR3: CASSLGGEEETQYF
V: TRBV7-8
D: .
J: TRBJ2-5
size: once

DNA: TGTGCCAGCAGTCATACTAGCGGGACCAGGGATACGCAGTATTTT
CDR3: CASSHTSGTRDTQYF
V: TRBV6-5
D: TRBD2
J: TRBJ2-3
size: .